This T cell receptor (beta chain) came from a study of T-cell reconstitution after alpha-beta-depleted transplantation in children. Regarding the study as a whole: After one year, T-cell counts and TCRbeta diversity mostly came from new T cells.

A note on this clonotype: Its antigen is not known.

Trimming shortened V by 1 base and J by 4 bases, and 10 bases separated the two germline ends. This CDR3 is 14 amino acids long. The germline CDR1 and CDR2 sequences are SGHAT and FQNNGV. Preparation of the TCRbeta library used unique molecular identifiers. A single record per CDR3 protein comes from TCRdb applying MiXCR to the PCR reads. Among some 180,000 distinct CDR3 sequences listed, approximately 7% were seen once. This clonotype was sampled from a boy aged 2-15 years with acute lymphoblastic leukemia, due to receive a stem cell transplant. The input for sequencing was PBMCs, taken before TCRalphabeta/CD19-depleted stem cell transplant. The gene calls are TRBV11-2 and TRBJ1-2; D unresolved. CDR3 sequence reads: CASSLVIRGYGYTF. In nucleotides, the CDR3 is TGTGCCAGCAGCTTAGTTATCCGGGGCTATGGCTACACCTTC. Supplemented by reference TRBV11-2 and TRBJ1-2, the full variable domain reads EAGVAQSPRYKIIEKRQSVAFWCNPISGHATLYWYQQILGQGPKLLIQFQNNGVVDDSQLPKDRFSAERLKGVDSTLKIQPAKLEDSAVYLCASSLVIRGYGYTFGSGTRLTVV.